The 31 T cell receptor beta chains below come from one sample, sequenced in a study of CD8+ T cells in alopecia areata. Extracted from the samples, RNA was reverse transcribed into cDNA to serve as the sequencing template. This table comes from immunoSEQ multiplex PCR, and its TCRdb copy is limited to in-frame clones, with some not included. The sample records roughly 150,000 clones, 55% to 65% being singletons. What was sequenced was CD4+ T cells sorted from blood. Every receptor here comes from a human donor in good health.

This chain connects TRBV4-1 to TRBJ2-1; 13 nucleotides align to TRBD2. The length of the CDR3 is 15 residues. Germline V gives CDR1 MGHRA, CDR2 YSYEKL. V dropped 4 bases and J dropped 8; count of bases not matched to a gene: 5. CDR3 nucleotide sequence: TGCGCCAGCAGCCTCGGGACTAGCGGGATCTATGAGCAGTTCTTC. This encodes CASSLGTSGIYEQFF.

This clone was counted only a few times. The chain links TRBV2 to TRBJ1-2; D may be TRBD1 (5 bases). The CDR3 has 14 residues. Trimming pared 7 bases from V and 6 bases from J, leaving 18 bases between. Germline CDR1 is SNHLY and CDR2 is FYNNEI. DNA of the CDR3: TGTGCCAGCACGATCACGAGGGGAACCAATGGCTACACCTTC. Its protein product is CASTITRGTNGYTF.

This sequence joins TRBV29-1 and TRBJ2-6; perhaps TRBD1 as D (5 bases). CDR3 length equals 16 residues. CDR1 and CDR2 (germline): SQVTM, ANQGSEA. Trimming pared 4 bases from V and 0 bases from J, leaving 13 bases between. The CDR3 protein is CSVVQQVRSGANVLTF. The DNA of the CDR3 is TGCAGCGTTGTCCAACAGGTCCGCTCTGGGGCCAACGTCCTGACTTTC.

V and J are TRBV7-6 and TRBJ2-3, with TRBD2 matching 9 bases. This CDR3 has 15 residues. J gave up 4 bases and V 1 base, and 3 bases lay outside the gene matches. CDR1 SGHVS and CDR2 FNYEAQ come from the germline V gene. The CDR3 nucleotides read TGTGCCAGCAGCTTAGGTAGCGGGAGAGCAGATACGCAGTATTTT. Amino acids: CASSLGSGRADTQYF.

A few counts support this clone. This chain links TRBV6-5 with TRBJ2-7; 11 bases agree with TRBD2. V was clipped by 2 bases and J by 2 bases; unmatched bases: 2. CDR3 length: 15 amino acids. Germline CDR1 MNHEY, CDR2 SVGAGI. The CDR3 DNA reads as TGTGCCAGCAGTTACGTAGCGGGAGGGCCCTACGAGCAGTACTTC. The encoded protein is CASSYVAGGPYEQYF.

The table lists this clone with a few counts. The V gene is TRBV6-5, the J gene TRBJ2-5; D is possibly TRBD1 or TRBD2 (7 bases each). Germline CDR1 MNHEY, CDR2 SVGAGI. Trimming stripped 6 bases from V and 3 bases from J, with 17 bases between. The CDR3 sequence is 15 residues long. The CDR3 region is CASRSGAGGKETQYF. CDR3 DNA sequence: TGTGCCAGCAGGAGCGGGGCAGGGGGGAAAGAGACCCAGTACTTC.

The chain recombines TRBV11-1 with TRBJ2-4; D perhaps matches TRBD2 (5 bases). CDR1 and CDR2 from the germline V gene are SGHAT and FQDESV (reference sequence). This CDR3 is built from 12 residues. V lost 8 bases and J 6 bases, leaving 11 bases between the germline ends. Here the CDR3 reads CASGLAGNIQYF. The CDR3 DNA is TGTGCCAGCGGCCTGGCGGGAAACATTCAGTACTTC.

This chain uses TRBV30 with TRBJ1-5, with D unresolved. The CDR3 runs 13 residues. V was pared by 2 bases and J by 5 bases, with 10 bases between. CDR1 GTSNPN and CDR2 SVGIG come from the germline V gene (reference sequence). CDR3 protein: CAWSLTQDQPQHF. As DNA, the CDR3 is TGTGCCTGGAGTTTAACACAAGATCAGCCCCAGCATTTT.

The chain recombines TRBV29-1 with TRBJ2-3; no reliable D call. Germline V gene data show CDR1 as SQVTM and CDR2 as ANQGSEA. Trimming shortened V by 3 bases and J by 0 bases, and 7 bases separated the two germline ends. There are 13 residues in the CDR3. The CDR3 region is CSVDSPSTDTQYF. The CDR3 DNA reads TGCAGCGTTGACAGCCCTAGCACAGATACGCAGTATTTT.

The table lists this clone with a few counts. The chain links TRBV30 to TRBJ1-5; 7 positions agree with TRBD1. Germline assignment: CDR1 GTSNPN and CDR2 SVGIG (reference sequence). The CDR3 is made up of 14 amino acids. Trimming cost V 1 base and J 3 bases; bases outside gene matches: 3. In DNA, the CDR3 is TGTGCCTGGAGTGCCGGACAGGTCAATCAGCCCCAGCATTTT. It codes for CAWSAGQVNQPQHF. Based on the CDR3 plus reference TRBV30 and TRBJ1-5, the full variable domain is SQTIHQWPATLVQPVGSPLSLECTVEGTSNPNLYWYRQAAGRGLQLLFYSVGIGQISSEVPQNLSASRPQDRQFILSSKKLLLSDSGFYLCAWSAGQVNQPQHFGDGTRLSIL.

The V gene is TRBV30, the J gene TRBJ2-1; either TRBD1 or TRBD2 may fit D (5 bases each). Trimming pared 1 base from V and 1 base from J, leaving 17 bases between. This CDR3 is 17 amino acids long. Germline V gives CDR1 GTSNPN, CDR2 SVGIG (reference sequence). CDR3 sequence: CAWSDSVLGESYNEQFF. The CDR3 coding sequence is TGTGCCTGGAGTGACTCGGTACTAGGGGAATCCTACAATGAGCAGTTCTTC.

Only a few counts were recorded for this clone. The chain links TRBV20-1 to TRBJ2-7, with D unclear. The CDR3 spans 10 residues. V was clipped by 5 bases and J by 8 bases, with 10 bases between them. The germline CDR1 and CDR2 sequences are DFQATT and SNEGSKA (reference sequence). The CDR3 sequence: CSASGPKQYF. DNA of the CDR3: TGCAGTGCTTCTGGGCCAAAGCAGTACTTC.

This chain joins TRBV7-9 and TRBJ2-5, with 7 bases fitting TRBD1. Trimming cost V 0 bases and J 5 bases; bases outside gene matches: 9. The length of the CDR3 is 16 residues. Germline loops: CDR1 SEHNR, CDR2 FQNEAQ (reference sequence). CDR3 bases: TGTGCCAGCAGCTTAGCGGAAGGGGGCGAGTCGGAGACCCAGTACTTC. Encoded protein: CASSLAEGGESETQYF.

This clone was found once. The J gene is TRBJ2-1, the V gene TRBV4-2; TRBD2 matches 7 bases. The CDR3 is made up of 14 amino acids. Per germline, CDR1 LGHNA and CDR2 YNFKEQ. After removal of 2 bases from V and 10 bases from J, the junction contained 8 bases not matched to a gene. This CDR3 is CASSQTLAESEQFF. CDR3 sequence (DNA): TGTGCCAGCAGCCAAACGCTAGCGGAGTCGGAGCAGTTCTTC.

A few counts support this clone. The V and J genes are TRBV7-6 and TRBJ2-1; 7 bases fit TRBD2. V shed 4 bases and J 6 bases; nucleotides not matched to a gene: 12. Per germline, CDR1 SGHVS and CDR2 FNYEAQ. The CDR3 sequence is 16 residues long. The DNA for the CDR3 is TGTGCCAGCAGCTCAAGCCGATTTACTAGCGTCAATGAGCAGTTCTTC. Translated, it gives CASSSSRFTSVNEQFF. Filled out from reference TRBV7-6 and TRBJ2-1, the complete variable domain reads GAGVSQSPRYKVTKRGQDVALRCDPISGHVSLYWYRQALGQGPEFLTYFNYEAQQDKSGLPNDRFSAERPEGSISTLTIQRTEQRDSAMYRCASSSSRFTSVNEQFFGPGTRLTVL.

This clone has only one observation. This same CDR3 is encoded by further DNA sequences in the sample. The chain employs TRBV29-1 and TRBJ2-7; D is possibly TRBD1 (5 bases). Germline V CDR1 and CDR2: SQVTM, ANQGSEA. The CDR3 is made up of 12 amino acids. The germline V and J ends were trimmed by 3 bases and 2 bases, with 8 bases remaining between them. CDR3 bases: TGCAGCGTTGAGCAGGGCCCCTACGAGCAGTACTTC. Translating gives CSVEQGPYEQYF.

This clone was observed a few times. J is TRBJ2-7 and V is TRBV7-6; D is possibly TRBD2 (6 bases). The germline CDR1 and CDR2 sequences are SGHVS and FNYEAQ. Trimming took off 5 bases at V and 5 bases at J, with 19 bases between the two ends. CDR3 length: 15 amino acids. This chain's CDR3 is CASSPPAVGSHEQYF. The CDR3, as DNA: TGTGCCAGCAGCCCACCCGCAGTCGGGAGTCACGAGCAGTACTTC.

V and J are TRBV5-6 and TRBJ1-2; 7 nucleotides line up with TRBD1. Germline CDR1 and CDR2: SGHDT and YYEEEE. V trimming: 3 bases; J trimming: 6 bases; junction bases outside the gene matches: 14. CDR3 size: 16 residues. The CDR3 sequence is CASSYRQGRGQDGYTF. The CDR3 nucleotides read TGTGCCAGCAGCTACAGACAGGGACGCGGGCAGGATGGCTACACCTTC.

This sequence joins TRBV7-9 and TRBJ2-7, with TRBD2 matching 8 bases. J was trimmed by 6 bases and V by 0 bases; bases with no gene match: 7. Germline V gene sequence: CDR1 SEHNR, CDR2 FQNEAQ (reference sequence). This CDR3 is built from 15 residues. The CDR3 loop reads CASSLAGTSPGEQYF. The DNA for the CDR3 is TGTGCCAGCAGCTTAGCCGGGACTAGTCCTGGCGAGCAGTACTTC.

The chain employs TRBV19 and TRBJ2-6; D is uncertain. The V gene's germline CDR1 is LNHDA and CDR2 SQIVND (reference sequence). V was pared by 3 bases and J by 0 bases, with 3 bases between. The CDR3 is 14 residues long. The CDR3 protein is CASSIYSGANVLTF. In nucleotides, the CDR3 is TGTGCCAGTAGTATCTACTCTGGGGCCAACGTCCTGACTTTC.

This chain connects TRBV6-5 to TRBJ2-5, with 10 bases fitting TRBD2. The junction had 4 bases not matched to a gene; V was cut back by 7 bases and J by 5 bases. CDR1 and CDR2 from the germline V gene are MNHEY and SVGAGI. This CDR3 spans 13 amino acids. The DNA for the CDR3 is TGTGCCAGCAAAGTAGCGGGAGGTGAGACCCAGTACTTC. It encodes CASKVAGGETQYF.

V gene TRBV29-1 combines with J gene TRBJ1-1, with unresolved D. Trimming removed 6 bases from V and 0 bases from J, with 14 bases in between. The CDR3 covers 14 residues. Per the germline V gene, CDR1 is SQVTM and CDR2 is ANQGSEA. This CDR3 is CSVIKEGMNTEAFF. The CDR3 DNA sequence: TGCAGCGTCATAAAGGAAGGAATGAACACTGAAGCTTTCTTT.

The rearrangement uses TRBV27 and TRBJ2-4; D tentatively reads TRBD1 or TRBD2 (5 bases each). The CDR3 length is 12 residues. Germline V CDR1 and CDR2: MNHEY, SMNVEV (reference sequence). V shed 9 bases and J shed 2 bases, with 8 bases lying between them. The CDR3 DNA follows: TGTGCCAGTCAGGGACCCAAAAACATTCAGTACTTC. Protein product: CASQGPKNIQYF.

The CDR3, as DNA: TGTGCCAGCAGCGTCAAGACAGGGAGGGAGACCCAGTACTTC. Its protein is CASSVKTGRETQYF. This chain uses TRBV9 with TRBJ2-5, with D possibly matching TRBD1 (7 bases). The CDR3 contains 14 residues. CDR1 is SGDLS and CDR2 is YYNGEE in the germline V gene. The germline V and J ends were trimmed by 2 bases and 5 bases, with 13 bases remaining between them.

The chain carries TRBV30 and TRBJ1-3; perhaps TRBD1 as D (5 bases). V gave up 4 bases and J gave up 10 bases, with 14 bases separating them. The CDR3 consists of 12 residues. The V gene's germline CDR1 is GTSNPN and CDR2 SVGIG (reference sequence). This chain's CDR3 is CAWKGPIGTIYF. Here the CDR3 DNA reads TGTGCCTGGAAGGGACCCATCGGGACCATATATTTT.

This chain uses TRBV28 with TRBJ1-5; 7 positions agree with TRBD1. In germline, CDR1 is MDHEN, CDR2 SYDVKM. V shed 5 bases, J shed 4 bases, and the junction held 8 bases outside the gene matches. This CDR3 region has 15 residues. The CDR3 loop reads CASSTGTAYNQPQHF. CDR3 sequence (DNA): TGTGCCAGCAGTACCGGGACAGCGTATAATCAGCCCCAGCATTTT.

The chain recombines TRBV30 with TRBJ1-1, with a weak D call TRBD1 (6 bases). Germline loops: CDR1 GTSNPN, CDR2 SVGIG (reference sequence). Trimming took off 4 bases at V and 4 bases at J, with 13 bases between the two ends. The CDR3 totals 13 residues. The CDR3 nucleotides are TGTGCCTGGACTCCCCTAGGGGGCACTGAAGCTTTCTTT. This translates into CAWTPLGGTEAFF.

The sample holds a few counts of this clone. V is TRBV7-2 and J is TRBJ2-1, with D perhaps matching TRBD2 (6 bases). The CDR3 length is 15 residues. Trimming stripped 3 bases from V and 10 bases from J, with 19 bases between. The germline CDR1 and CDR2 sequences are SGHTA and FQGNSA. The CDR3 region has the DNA TGTGCCAGCAGCTTGGGCAGTTCTTCCCGGGGGGAGCAGTTCTTC. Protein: CASSLGSSSRGEQFF.

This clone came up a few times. The CDR3 nucleotides are TGCGCCAGCAGCTTGGACGGATATCAGCCCCAGCATTTT. Amino acids: CASSLDGYQPQHF. The chain couples TRBV5-1 to TRBJ1-5; no clear D gene. Looked up from germline, CDR1 is SGHRS and CDR2 is YFSETQ. V gave up 0 bases and J gave up 5 bases, with 6 bases separating them. This CDR3 comprises 13 residues. Based on the CDR3 plus reference TRBV5-1 and TRBJ1-5, the full variable domain is KAGVTQTPRYLIKTRGQQVTLSCSPISGHRSVSWYQQTPGQGLQFLFEYFSETQRNKGNFPGRFSGRQFSNSRSEMNVSTLELGDSALYLCASSLDGYQPQHFGDGTRLSIL.

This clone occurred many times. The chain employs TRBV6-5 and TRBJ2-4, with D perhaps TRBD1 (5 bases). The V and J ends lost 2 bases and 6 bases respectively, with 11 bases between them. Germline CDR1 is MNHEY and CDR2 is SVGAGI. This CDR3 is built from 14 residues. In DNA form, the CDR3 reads TGTGCCAGCAGTTACGCCGCAGGGCTAAACATTCAGTACTTC. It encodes CASSYAAGLNIQYF.

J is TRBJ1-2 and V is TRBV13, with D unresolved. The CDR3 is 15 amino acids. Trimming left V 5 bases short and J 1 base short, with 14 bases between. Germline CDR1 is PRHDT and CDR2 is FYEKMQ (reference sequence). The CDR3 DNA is TGTGCCAGCAGCCGGCTCACGGGAGATAACTATGGCTACACCTTC. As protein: CASSRLTGDNYGYTF. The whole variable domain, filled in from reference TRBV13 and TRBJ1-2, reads AAGVIQSPRHLIKEKRETATLKCYPIPRHDTVYWYQQGPGQDPQFLISFYEKMQSDKGSIPDRFSAQQFSDYHSELNMSSLELGDSALYFCASSRLTGDNYGYTFGSGTRLTVV.